The 10 T cell receptor beta chains below all came from one sample that was sequenced in a study of control samples from healthy donors and cancer patients. The method was immunoSEQ multiplex PCR; TCRdb's version includes in-frame clones alone and lacks a portion of them. The sample lists under 140,000 clones, approximately 88% occurring once. Material for sequencing was PBMCs. Receptors originate from a woman aged 55-70 years with lung cancer.

This chain connects TRBV3-1 (or the pseudogene TRBV3-2) to TRBJ1-1; no clear D gene. With 0 bases removed from V and 1 base from J, the gap between germline ends came to 6 bases. This CDR3 comprises 14 residues. Germline V gene lookup returns CDR1 LGHDT and CDR2 YNNKEL (reference sequence). The chain's CDR3 is CASSQDLGNTEAFF. CDR3 DNA: TGTGCCAGCAGCCAAGATCTAGGGAACACTGAAGCTTTCTTT.

The rearrangement uses TRBV24-1 and TRBJ2-1; unclear D gene. Germline lookup yields CDR1 KGHDR and CDR2 SFDVKD. CDR3 length: 14 amino acids. The ends were cut back, 5 bases at V and 3 bases at J, with 10 bases in the middle. The CDR3 DNA is TGTGCCACCAGTGGAAGGCCTAACTACAATGAGCAGTTCTTC. The encoded protein is CATSGRPNYNEQFF.

The genes are TRBV30 and TRBJ1-2, with D uncertain. The CDR3 is 14 amino acids. Trimming stripped 7 bases from V and 1 base from J, with 16 bases between. Germline V gene sequence: CDR1 GTSNPN, CDR2 SVGIG (reference sequence). This chain's CDR3 is CASRTETNNYGYTF. The CDR3 nucleotides read TGTGCCTCACGGACCGAAACGAATAACTATGGCTACACCTTC.

The chain links TRBV5-1 to TRBJ1-2; 7 nucleotides agree with TRBD1. Germline V gene sequence: CDR1 SGHRS, CDR2 YFSETQ. The CDR3 runs 14 residues. V lost 4 bases to trimming and J lost 8 bases; unmatched junction nucleotides: 11. This CDR3 is CASSGQEGGIGYTF. In nucleotides, the CDR3 is TGCGCCAGCAGCGGACAGGAGGGGGGTATCGGCTACACCTTC.

The genes are TRBV18 and TRBJ2-5, with 9 bases lining up with TRBD2. Germline V gene data show CDR1 as KGHSH and CDR2 as LQKENI. The J segment lost 4 bases and the V segment lost 4 bases, leaving 4 bases of the junction unmatched. The CDR3 spans 14 residues. The CDR3 protein is CASSRAGGRETQYF. CDR3 in DNA: TGTGCCAGCTCACGTGCGGGGGGGCGAGAGACCCAGTACTTC.

Of note for this clone: Mismatch with germline at one junction end may stem from a read error. This rearrangement joins TRBV7-7 to TRBJ2-7; TRBD1 aligns across 10 bases. Per germline, CDR1 SSHAT and CDR2 FNYEAQ (reference sequence). The CDR3 runs to 15 residues. The CDR3 spells CASSSGTGVDYEQYF. The CDR3 region has the DNA TGTGCTAGCAGCTCGGGGACAGGGGTCGACTACGAGCAGTACTTC.

V usage is TRBV6-1 and J usage is TRBJ2-2, with D perhaps assigned TRBD1 or TRBD2 (5 bases each). CDR3 length: 16 residues. Germline CDR1 reads MNHNS; CDR2 reads SASEGT. Trimming removed 3 bases from V and 6 bases from J, with 17 bases in between. This chain's CDR3 is CASSDSPLGTSGELFF. For the CDR3, the DNA is TGTGCCAGCAGTGATTCCCCGTTAGGGACGTCCGGGGAGCTGTTTTTT.

The V gene is TRBV4-1, the J gene TRBJ2-3; D call uncertain. This CDR3 is built from 15 residues. CDR1 and CDR2 from the germline V gene are MGHRA and YSYEKL. Trimming shortened V by 1 base and J by 2 bases, and 10 bases separated the two germline ends. CDR3 sequence: CASSQGAQTTDTQYF. CDR3 nucleotides: TGCGCCAGCAGCCAAGGAGCTCAGACCACAGATACGCAGTATTTT.

The chain joins TRBV5-5 to TRBJ1-1, with D tentatively TRBD1 (5 bases). The V gene lost 2 bases and the J gene lost 3 bases, with 14 bases spanning the gap. The CDR3 has 15 amino acids. Germline CDR1 and CDR2: SGHKS and YYEKEE (reference sequence). For the CDR3, the DNA is TGTGCCAGCAGCTTACAGGTTAATCTGGACACTGAAGCTTTCTTT. As protein: CASSLQVNLDTEAFF.

The V and J genes are TRBV5-6 and TRBJ2-2, with a possible D match to TRBD2 (5 bases). The CDR3 length is 15 residues. The V gene's germline CDR1 is SGHDT and CDR2 YYEEEE. The V end lost 1 base, the J end lost 2 bases, and 9 bases lay between the germline ends. In DNA form, the CDR3 reads TGTGCCAGCAGCTTGTTTTCGGGAAACACCGGGGAGCTGTTTTTT. This gives the protein CASSLFSGNTGELFF.